One sample yielded the 12 T cell receptor beta chains listed below, sequenced in a study of T cell repertoires in cytomegalovirus infection. Each CDR3 protein gets one entry after TCRdb re-called the reads with MiXCR. The table includes 350,000 to 550,000 distinct CDR3 sequences, about a third detected once. Sequenced: PBMCs. The receptors derive from a human donor in good health (CMV status not recorded). Some clones in this sample may be carry-over from other donors' samples.

This clonotype was recorded many times. V is TRBV11-2 and J is TRBJ2-5; no clear D gene. V was cut by 3 bases and J by 4 bases, with 15 bases left in between. The CDR3 has 15 residues. The germline gives CDR1 SGHAT, CDR2 FQNNGV. This CDR3 is CASSFGSAFGETQYF. In nucleotides, the CDR3 is TGTGCCAGCAGCTTCGGTTCCGCTTTTGGAGAGACCCAGTACTTC.

The V call is TRBV6-1, the J call TRBJ2-2; a possible D gene is TRBD2 (5 bases). V lost 5 bases and J lost 5, with 24 bases in between. Per the germline V gene, CDR1 is MNHNS and CDR2 is SASEGT. CDR3 length: 18 residues. This chain's CDR3 is CASSPSLTALGWTGELFF. The CDR3 nucleotides read TGTGCCAGCAGTCCTAGCCTTACGGCGTTGGGATGGACCGGGGAGCTGTTTTTT.

Ten or more counts support this clonotype. The rearrangement uses TRBV7-8 and TRBJ2-1; 9 nucleotides agree with TRBD2. The trim removed 5 bases at V and 6 bases at J, leaving 11 bases unmatched. Germline V gives CDR1 SGHVS, CDR2 FQNEAQ. The CDR3 is made up of 16 amino acids. The CDR3 DNA reads as TGTGCCAGCAGCCCACTTAGCGGGGGAGGCACCAATGAGCAGTTCTTC. Protein sequence: CASSPLSGGGTNEQFF.

In this sample, this clonotype turned up a few times. The V gene is TRBV4-1, the J gene TRBJ2-7; D could derive from TRBD1 or TRBD2 (5 bases each). V lost 1 base, J lost 7 bases, and 20 bases lay in between. Germline V CDR1 and CDR2: MGHRA, YSYEKL. The CDR3 covers 16 residues. CDR3 loop: CASSQVVSGSVREQYF. The CDR3 bases are TGCGCCAGCAGCCAAGTAGTGTCAGGGAGCGTACGGGAGCAGTACTTC.

The sample holds many counts of this clonotype. This sequence joins TRBV7-2 and TRBJ1-1; possibly TRBD1 for D (6 bases). The germline gives CDR1 SGHTA, CDR2 FQGNSA. This CDR3 is 16 amino acids long. The V end lost 0 bases, the J end lost 3 bases, and 14 bases lay between the germline ends. CDR3 bases: TGTGCCAGCAGCTTAGCCGGGAACAGGGTGGACACTGAAGCTTTCTTT. This encodes CASSLAGNRVDTEAFF.

The rearrangement joins TRBV7-9 to TRBJ1-2; D might be TRBD1 (5 bases). CDR3 size: 15 residues. The germline CDR1 and CDR2 sequences are SEHNR and FQNEAQ (reference sequence). V was shortened by 1 base and J by 10 bases, with 19 bases between the two germline ends. CDR3 coding DNA: TGTGCCAGCAGCTTAGGGGGCAGGGTAGGAGATGTCTACACCTTC. Protein product: CASSLGGRVGDVYTF.

At least ten counts were recorded for this clonotype. The chain has TRBV6-1 and TRBJ2-1; D not certain. Germline values: CDR1 MNHNS, CDR2 SASEGT. CDR3 length: 13 amino acids. Deletions cut 2 bases from V and 9 bases from J, with 11 bases between. CDR3 amino acids: CASSESGFGEQFF. The CDR3 nucleotides are TGTGCCAGCAGTGAATCCGGGTTTGGTGAGCAGTTCTTC.

This clonotype was found many times. The chain employs TRBV7-8 and TRBJ2-1, with TRBD2 identical over 12 bases. In germline, CDR1 is SGHVS, CDR2 FQNEAQ. J lost 7 bases, V lost 5 bases, and 6 bases had no gene match. CDR3 length equals 15 residues. CDR3 amino acids: CASSPRTSGNNEQFF. DNA for the CDR3: TGTGCCAGCAGCCCCCGGACTAGCGGGAATAATGAGCAGTTCTTC.

This clonotype turned up a few times. Here the CDR3 reads CASSESASGVYEKLFF. The CDR3 coding sequence is TGTGCCAGCAGTGAATCTGCGTCCGGGGTTTACGAAAAACTGTTTTTT. The chain links TRBV25-1 to TRBJ1-4, with no clear D. The CDR3 has 16 residues. Germline assignment: CDR1 MGHDK and CDR2 SYGVNS. V was shortened by 1 base and J by 8 bases, with 17 bases between the two germline ends.

The gene calls are TRBV2 and TRBJ2-7, with TRBD1 identical over 8 bases. J gave up 0 bases and V 8 bases, and 6 bases lay outside the gene matches. The length of the CDR3 is 14 residues. CDR1 and CDR2 from the germline V gene are SNHLY and FYNNEI. CDR3 nucleotide sequence: TGTGCCAGCGAAGGACAGGGTAGCTCCTACGAGCAGTACTTC. Translation gives CASEGQGSSYEQYF.

J is TRBJ1-3 and V is TRBV20-1; 7 bases match TRBD1. Germline lookup yields CDR1 DFQATT and CDR2 SNEGSKA (reference sequence). V was clipped by 3 bases and J by 5 bases; unmatched bases: 4. CDR3 length: 13 amino acids. The CDR3 reads CSAREQGRNTIYF. In DNA, the CDR3 is TGCAGTGCTAGGGAACAGGGGAGAAACACCATATATTTT.

This CDR3 is CASSPGPGTVTSKFFSPLHF. CDR3 nucleotides: TGTGCCAGCAGCCCCGGGCCCGGGACAGTGACCTCAAAATTCTTTTCACCCCTCCACTTT. The V gene is TRBV6-5, the J gene TRBJ1-6, with TRBD1 matching 7 bases. The CDR3 covers 20 residues. The germline gives CDR1 MNHEY, CDR2 SVGAGI. The V segment lost 6 bases and the J segment 9 bases; nucleotides outside the gene matches: 26.